One sample yielded the 13 T cell receptor beta chains listed below, sequenced in a study of blood T cell repertoires in COVID-19. Method: immunoSEQ multiplex PCR; TCRdb's copy keeps in-frame clones and lacks some. The sample includes 65,000 to 85,000 clones, around three quarters of them seen just once. Sequences were obtained from peripheral blood. These receptors were obtained from a man aged 45-65 years with active or convalescent COVID-19.

This clone was counted a few times. The rearrangement uses TRBV11-1 and TRBJ2-3; perhaps TRBD1 as D (5 bases). Per the germline V gene, CDR1 is SGHAT and CDR2 is FQDESV (reference sequence). The CDR3 covers 15 residues. The V end lost 3 bases, the J end lost 3 bases, and 13 bases lay between the germline ends. The CDR3 sequence: CASSFTGIWTDTQYF. The CDR3 DNA reads TGTGCCAGCAGCTTTACAGGCATATGGACAGATACGCAGTATTTT.

The V gene is TRBV5-6, the J gene TRBJ1-2; D remains unclear. The V end lost 4 bases, the J end lost 1 base, and 8 bases lay between the germline ends. This CDR3 contains 13 residues. CDR1 and CDR2 from the germline V gene are SGHDT and YYEEEE. CDR3 loop: CASSPRGNYGYTF. CDR3 nucleotides: TGTGCCAGCAGCCCCCGAGGTAACTATGGCTACACCTTC.

The chain couples TRBV7-3 to TRBJ2-1; 9 bases fit TRBD2. Trimming at V came to 5 bases and at J to 7 bases, leaving 15 bases not matched to a gene. This CDR3 has 17 residues. Looked up from germline, CDR1 is SGHTA and CDR2 is FQGTGA. Written as DNA, the CDR3 is TGTGCCAGCAGCCGCGAGGCCGGGAGAGCGGGGGGAAATGAGCAGTTCTTC. It encodes CASSREAGRAGGNEQFF.

The rearrangement joins TRBV7-2 to TRBJ2-2; D is undetermined. Trimming stripped 1 base from V and 0 bases from J, with 12 bases between. In germline, CDR1 is SGHTA, CDR2 FQGNSA. This CDR3 spans 17 amino acids. The CDR3 protein is CASSLGAGLTNTGELFF. Written as DNA, the CDR3 is TGTGCCAGCAGCTTAGGGGCAGGCCTCACGAACACCGGGGAGCTGTTTTTT.

The V gene is TRBV7-9, the J gene TRBJ2-2; 10 nucleotides align to TRBD2. V shed 0 bases and J 2 bases; nucleotides not matched to a gene: 9. Germline V gene data show CDR1 as SEHNR and CDR2 as FQNEAQ (reference sequence). The CDR3 has 19 residues. The CDR3 DNA reads TGTGCCAGCAGCTTAGCGCGAGATAGCGGGGGGATTAACACCGGGGAGCTGTTTTTT. Translated, it gives CASSLARDSGGINTGELFF.

V gene TRBV7-2 combines with J gene TRBJ1-3; 9 nucleotides align to TRBD1. Trimming cost V 5 bases and J 9 bases; bases outside gene matches: 8. This CDR3 spans 14 amino acids. CDR1 and CDR2 (germline): SGHTA, FQGNSA. This chain's CDR3 is CASSPGQGFVTIYF. CDR3 sequence (DNA): TGTGCCAGCAGCCCGGGACAGGGTTTTGTCACCATATATTTT.

The chain is built from TRBV6-5 and TRBJ1-2, with a tentative D call TRBD1 (5 bases). The germline V gene encodes CDR1 MNHEY and CDR2 SVGAGI. The ends were cut back, 0 bases at V and 8 bases at J, with 10 bases in the middle. The CDR3 extends over 13 amino acids. In DNA form, the CDR3 reads TGTGCCAGCAGTTACTCGGGAGGGGTAGGCTACACCTTC. It is translated as CASSYSGGVGYTF.

The chain couples TRBV12-5 to TRBJ2-5, with 9 bases identical to TRBD2. V shed 1 base, J shed 4 bases, and the junction held 19 bases outside the gene matches. CDR1 LGHNT and CDR2 FRNRAP come from the germline V gene. The CDR3 is made up of 20 amino acids. The CDR3 region has the DNA TGTGCTAGTGGTTTGGCTCCCTTCGGGGTAGCGGGGGTTCGAGGAGAGACCCAGTACTTC. Its protein is CASGLAPFGVAGVRGETQYF.

The V gene is TRBV12-5, the J gene TRBJ1-2, with D hard to call. V was shortened by 0 bases and J by 2 bases, with 16 bases between the two germline ends. The germline V gene has CDR1 LGHNT and CDR2 FRNRAP. The CDR3 totals 17 residues. The CDR3 loop is CASGLVLGSGGNYGYTF. The CDR3 nucleotides are TGTGCTAGTGGTTTGGTACTTGGCTCCGGAGGAAACTATGGCTACACCTTC.

There are a few counts of this clone. The rearrangement uses TRBV6-1 and TRBJ2-5, with D possibly matching TRBD2 (5 bases). With 2 bases removed from V and 1 base from J, the gap between germline ends came to 11 bases. The V gene's germline CDR1 is MNHNS and CDR2 SASEGT. There are 15 residues in the CDR3. CDR3 sequence (DNA): TGTGCCAGCAGTGAAAGAGGGTTGGGCCAAGAGACCCAGTACTTC. It specifies CASSERGLGQETQYF.

The chain joins TRBV7-9 to TRBJ2-7; no clear D gene. The CDR3 runs to 11 residues. CDR1 and CDR2 from the germline V gene are SEHNR and FQNEAQ (reference sequence). Trimming took off 3 bases at V and 6 bases at J, with 6 bases between the two ends. The CDR3 region is CASSLRGEQYF. As DNA, the CDR3 is TGTGCCAGCAGCTTGCGCGGCGAGCAGTACTTC. Drawing the rest from reference TRBV7-9 and TRBJ2-7, the complete variable domain is DTGVSQNPRHKITKRGQNVTFRCDPISEHNRLYWYRQTLGQGPEFLTYFQNEAQLEKSRLLSDRFSAERPKGSFSTLEIQRTEQGDSAMYLCASSLRGEQYFGPGTRLTVT.

This CDR3 is CASRGMGETQYF. The CDR3 DNA reads TGTGCCTCCCGGGGGATGGGGGAGACCCAGTACTTC. The rearrangement uses TRBV7-2 and TRBJ2-5; D is perhaps TRBD2 (6 bases). This CDR3 is 12 amino acids long. V was trimmed by 11 bases and J by 5 bases, leaving 15 bases between them. Per the germline V gene, CDR1 is SGHTA and CDR2 is FQGNSA. The full variable domain, completed using reference TRBV7-2 and TRBJ2-5, is GAGVSQSPSNKVTEKGKDVELRCDPISGHTALYWYRQSLGQGLEFLIYFQGNSAPDKSGLPSDRFSAERTGGSVSTLTIQRTQQEDSAVYLCASRGMGETQYFGPGTRLLVL.

DNA for the CDR3: TGTGCCTGGAGGCGGCCGCGATATCCTATCGGGACTGAAGCTTTCTTT. Translation gives CAWRRPRYPIGTEAFF. The rearrangement joins TRBV30 to TRBJ1-1, with D uncertain. The germline V gene encodes CDR1 GTSNPN and CDR2 SVGIG (reference sequence). The CDR3 covers 16 residues. V was trimmed by 3 bases and J by 5 bases, leaving 22 bases between them.